This entry lists 21 T cell receptor beta chains sequenced from one sample in a study of response to subunit inactivated influenza vaccine. TCRdb passed the RT-PCR reads through MiXCR, listing each CDR3 protein once. The data show approximately 490,000 distinct CDR3 sequences, with less than 7.5% seen just once and around 13% held by the top ten. The sample was PBMCs from blood, taken around 2 years after vaccination. The receptors shown here come from a man between 50 and 70 years old who received an inactivated influenza vaccine.

Regarding this clonotype: This may come from a read error, since a much larger clone is one base off. The chain combines TRBV3-1 with TRBJ2-5, with 7 nucleotides matching TRBD2. Per the germline V gene, CDR1 is LGHDT and CDR2 is YNNKEL (reference sequence). The ends lost 0 bases at V and 5 bases at J; junction bases unmatched: 3. This CDR3 has 14 amino acids. The CDR3 sequence: CASSQESGVETQYF. In nucleotides, the CDR3 is TGTGCCAGCAGCCAAGAGAGCGGGGTCGAGACCCAGTACTTC.

This clonotype was seen repeatedly, ten times or more. The chain uses TRBV28 and TRBJ1-1, with TRBD1 as a possible D gene (6 bases). Germline values: CDR1 MDHEN, CDR2 SYDVKM. This CDR3 has 13 residues. Trimming removed 3 bases at V and 11 bases at J, with 16 bases between. The CDR3 here is CASSFSGVGEAFF. The CDR3 nucleotides read TGTGCCAGCAGTTTTTCAGGGGTGGGGGAGGCTTTCTTT.

This clonotype has more than one count but fewer than ten. This chain joins TRBV5-6 and TRBJ2-2, with 11 bases lining up with TRBD1. The CDR3 is 16 residues long. Trimming took 3 bases from V and 5 from J; bases not matched to a gene: 6. CDR1 SGHDT and CDR2 YYEEEE come from the germline V gene. CDR3 nucleotide sequence: TGTGCCAGCAGCTCTATCGGGACAGGGGGAACCGGGGAGCTGTTTTTT. Protein product: CASSSIGTGGTGELFF.

This clonotype occurred a few times. This chain uses TRBV4-2 with TRBJ1-2; D perhaps matches TRBD1 (5 bases). The ends were cut back, 2 bases at V and 8 bases at J, with 15 bases in the middle. The CDR3 extends over 14 amino acids. In germline, CDR1 is LGHNA, CDR2 YNFKEQ. CDR3 protein: CASSQSGQGFGYTF. The CDR3 coding sequence is TGTGCCAGCAGCCAAAGCGGCCAGGGCTTCGGCTACACCTTC.

The gene calls are TRBV12-3 or TRBV12-4 and TRBJ2-1, with D maybe TRBD2 (6 bases). The V and J ends lost 7 bases and 8 bases respectively, with 12 bases between them. This CDR3 is built from 12 residues. CDR3: CASKRRGDEQFF. The CDR3 nucleotides read TGTGCCAGCAAACGGCGGGGCGATGAGCAGTTCTTC.

Remarks on this clonotype: One junction end disagrees with the germline gene, perhaps due to a read error. This chain links TRBV7-7 with TRBJ2-5; D ambiguous. This CDR3 has 13 amino acids. Germline V lookup: CDR1 SSHAT, CDR2 FNYEAQ (reference sequence). Here the CDR3 reads CASSFKGPETQYF. CDR3 in DNA: TGTGCTAGCAGCTTTAAGGGTCCAGAGACCCAGTACTTC.

This clonotype came up a few times. This chain joins TRBV7-3 and TRBJ2-1; D may be TRBD2 (6 bases). The V and J ends lost 3 bases and 8 bases respectively, with 11 bases between them. In germline, CDR1 is SGHTA, CDR2 FQGTGA. The CDR3 length is 13 residues. This CDR3 reads CASSFRASDEQFF. CDR3 sequence (DNA): TGTGCCAGCAGCTTTAGGGCTAGCGATGAGCAGTTCTTC. Complete variable domain (other parts from reference TRBV7-3 and TRBJ2-1): GAGVSQTPSNKVTEKGKYVELRCDPISGHTALYWYRQSLGQGPEFLIYFQGTGAADDSGLPNDRFFAVRPEGSVSTLKIQRTERGDSAVYLCASSFRASDEQFFGPGTRLTVL.

This rearrangement joins TRBV7-2 to TRBJ2-5; the match to TRBD2 covers 9 bases. Trimming at V came to 2 bases and at J to 5 bases, leaving 6 bases not matched to a gene. The CDR3 has 15 residues. The germline V gene has CDR1 SGHTA and CDR2 FQGNSA. This CDR3 is CASSLNWLAGETQYF. CDR3 sequence (DNA): TGTGCCAGCAGCTTAAATTGGCTAGCGGGGGAGACCCAGTACTTC.

The chain carries TRBV20-1 and TRBJ2-5; the D gene is possibly TRBD2 (7 bases). With 3 bases removed from V and 4 bases from J, the gap between germline ends came to 18 bases. CDR3 length equals 15 residues. Germline V CDR1 and CDR2: DFQATT, SNEGSKA (reference sequence). The DNA for the CDR3 is TGCAGTGCTAGCGGCACCAGGGGAGGGGGAGAGACCCAGTACTTC. This encodes CSASGTRGGGETQYF.

The V and J genes are TRBV6-1 and TRBJ2-7; D tentatively fits TRBD1 or TRBD2 (5 bases each). The CDR3 spans 14 residues. V lost 6 bases to trimming and J lost 2 bases, with 14 bases between them. Germline V gene data show CDR1 as MNHNS and CDR2 as SASEGT. Written as DNA, the CDR3 is TGTGCCAGCAGCCAGAGGGGATGGCCCTACGAGCAGTACTTC. As protein: CASSQRGWPYEQYF.

This clonotype was seen a few times. The CDR3 coding sequence is TGTGCCAGCAAGGGAGCAGGGGGGAACTACTATGGCTACACCTTC. This translates into CASKGAGGNYYGYTF. The rearrangement uses TRBV6-1 and TRBJ1-2, with 7 bases lining up with TRBD1. The V gene's germline CDR1 is MNHNS and CDR2 SASEGT. The CDR3 is 15 amino acids. After removal of 7 bases from V and 3 bases from J, the junction contained 11 bases not matched to a gene.

This clonotype turned up a few times. This chain connects TRBV20-1 to TRBJ2-2; D assignment may be TRBD1 or TRBD2 (5 bases each). Germline V lookup: CDR1 DFQATT, CDR2 SNEGSKA (reference sequence). V was pared by 3 bases and J by 4 bases, with 15 bases between. This CDR3 is 15 amino acids long. The CDR3 loop reads CSASPPTGRTGELFF. Written as DNA, the CDR3 is TGCAGTGCTAGTCCTCCTACGGGGCGCACCGGGGAGCTGTTTTTT.

This clonotype was observed a few times. The chain joins TRBV20-1 to TRBJ2-5; 13 nucleotides align to TRBD2. Germline V gene data show CDR1 as DFQATT and CDR2 as SNEGSKA (reference sequence). Germline trimming cut 0 bases from V and 6 bases from J; bases unmatched to any gene: 7. The CDR3 has 16 residues. Here the CDR3 reads CSAREGLAGSAKTQYF. CDR3 DNA sequence: TGCAGTGCTAGAGAGGGACTAGCGGGGTCCGCTAAGACCCAGTACTTC.

This clonotype has a handful of counts. The chain has TRBV28 and TRBJ2-2; D assignment may be TRBD1 or TRBD2 (6 bases each). The CDR3 runs 15 residues. CDR1 is MDHEN, CDR2 SYDVKM, per germline. V lost 2 bases and J 6 bases, leaving 13 bases between the germline ends. DNA of the CDR3: TGTGCCAGCAGTTTACCTATTGGGGGGCCCGGGGAGCTGTTTTTT. Translation: CASSLPIGGPGELFF.

The J gene is TRBJ2-7, the V gene TRBV5-1; 9 positions match TRBD2. Germline values: CDR1 SGHRS, CDR2 YFSETQ. The length of the CDR3 is 14 residues. V shed 7 bases and J 5 bases; nucleotides not matched to a gene: 10. Here the CDR3 DNA reads TGCGCCAGCCGCGGGATAGCGGGAGACCACGAGCAGTACTTC. Translation gives CASRGIAGDHEQYF.

This clonotype was observed many times. This rearrangement joins TRBV12-3 or TRBV12-4 to TRBJ2-3, with 11 nucleotides matching TRBD2. Trimming took 7 bases from V and 6 from J; bases not matched to a gene: 3. There are 13 residues in the CDR3. CDR3: CASMGLAADTQYF. The CDR3 DNA sequence: TGTGCCAGCATGGGACTAGCGGCCGATACGCAGTATTTT.

This chain connects TRBV21-1 to TRBJ2-7; the table's TRBD1 call for D was not verified on the DNA. TRBV21-1 is a documented pseudogene. This CDR3 comprises 15 residues. Here the CDR3 reads CATCAGRYLSYEQYF. The CDR3 DNA follows: TGTGCCACATGTGCCGGACGGTACCTATCCTACGAGCAGTACTTC.

This clonotype has only a few counts. The rearrangement links TRBV6-5 to TRBJ2-5; D is unresolved. CDR3 length: 14 amino acids. V lost 1 base and J 2 bases, leaving 8 bases between the germline ends. Germline V gene lookup returns CDR1 MNHEY and CDR2 SVGAGI. CDR3 DNA sequence: TGTGCCAGCAGTTACTATGACGGACAAGAGACCCAGTACTTC. Translation: CASSYYDGQETQYF.

At least ten counts were recorded for this clonotype. The chain uses TRBV20-1 and TRBJ2-2; 11 bases line up with TRBD2. The V segment lost 4 bases and the J segment 4 bases; nucleotides outside the gene matches: 2. The CDR3 is 14 residues long. The germline CDR1 and CDR2 sequences are DFQATT and SNEGSKA (reference sequence). The DNA of the CDR3 is TGCAGTGCTAAGACTAGCGGGGCCACCGGGGAGCTGTTTTTT. Its translation is CSAKTSGATGELFF.

There are many counts of this clonotype. The V and J genes are TRBV25-1 and TRBJ2-5; D is ambiguous. The CDR3 is 15 residues long. The V gene lost 6 bases and the J gene lost 0 bases, with 14 bases spanning the gap. Germline CDR1 and CDR2: MGHDK and SYGVNS. In nucleotides, the CDR3 is TGTGCCAGCAGCACCTCGTTGACGGACCAAGAGACCCAGTACTTC. Residues: CASSTSLTDQETQYF.

The gene calls are TRBV12-3 or TRBV12-4 and TRBJ2-3, with 7 bases fitting TRBD2. This CDR3 is built from 16 residues. J gave up 5 bases and V 5 bases, and 13 bases lay outside the gene matches. This CDR3 is CASSPGGAGNLDTQYF. In nucleotides, the CDR3 is TGTGCCAGCAGTCCTGGGGGAGCGGGAAATTTAGATACGCAGTATTTT.